This TCR beta chain was identified in a study of blood T cell repertoires in COVID-19. Study summary: Samples representing acute and convalescent COVID-19 were sourced from the United States, Italy and Spain. From T cells, B-cell-depleted T cells, or PBMCs came the material, which was cDNA or gDNA.

As originally analysed: Nucleated cell number was recorded as an estimate derived from reference gene primer amplification. The method was immunoSEQ multiplex PCR; TCRdb's version includes in-frame clones alone and lacks a portion of them. V and J calls and clone size come straight from that table; D and trimming were deduced from the DNA. Among around 200,000 clones, more than 65% were seen once, and the ten largest hold approximately 4.8%. Trimming removed 1 base from V and 4 bases from J, with 14 bases in between. CDR3 size: 16 residues. Per the germline V gene, CDR1 is LGHNA and CDR2 is YSLEER. This TCR derives from a man between 45 and 60 years old with active or convalescent COVID-19. The V gene is TRBV4-3, the J gene TRBJ1-5; unclear D gene. The sequencing input was peripheral blood. The CDR3 nucleotides are TGCGCCAGCAGCCAAGTCCATAGTTTCGTGAATCAGCCCCAGCATTTT. Protein product: CASSQVHSFVNQPQHF.